This entry lists 18 T cell receptor beta chains sequenced from one sample in a study of long-term antiretroviral therapy in people with HIV. This was the immunoSEQ v3.0 assay at survey level. Only in-frame clones appear in the TCRdb table, and some are missing; sequencing was by immunoSEQ multiplex PCR. Of about 10,000 clones listed, 75% to 90% are singletons. The sample was unsorted PBMCs, taken 0.2 years before starting antiretroviral therapy. Receptors were obtained from a woman aged 40-49 years with HIV.

The chain is built from TRBV18 and TRBJ1-1; no firm D call. V was pared by 0 bases and J by 0 bases, with 11 bases between. CDR1 KGHSH and CDR2 LQKENI come from the germline V gene. This CDR3 has 16 amino acids. The CDR3 nucleotides are TGTGCCAGCTCACCACCTTGGAAAGGAGTGAACACTGAAGCTTTCTTT. Its translation is CASSPPWKGVNTEAFF.

The chain is built from TRBV5-6 and TRBJ1-2; no firm D call. The CDR3 has 13 amino acids. V was cut by 0 bases and J by 5 bases, with 8 bases left in between. The V gene's germline CDR1 is SGHDT and CDR2 YYEEEE. The CDR3: CASSLANLYGYTF. The CDR3 DNA reads as TGTGCCAGCAGCTTGGCGAATTTATATGGCTACACCTTC.

This chain links TRBV2 with TRBJ2-4; D remains ambiguous. Per germline, CDR1 SNHLY and CDR2 FYNNEI. Trimming removed 7 bases at V and 0 bases at J, with 16 bases between. The CDR3 totals 16 residues. The CDR3 DNA follows: TGTGCCAGCATCGACCCCACAATGCTAGCCAAAAACATTCAGTACTTC. The encoded protein is CASIDPTMLAKNIQYF.

This chain uses TRBV27 with TRBJ1-6; 10 bases line up with TRBD1. Germline loops: CDR1 MNHEY, CDR2 SMNVEV (reference sequence). This CDR3 comprises 19 residues. With 3 bases clipped from V and 2 bases from J, the junction kept 10 bases outside the gene matches. CDR3 in DNA: TGTGCCAGCAGTTTCTCCCCGGGACAGGGGTTTCCCTATAATTCACCCCTCCACTTT. As protein: CASSFSPGQGFPYNSPLHF.

The chain joins TRBV5-1 to TRBJ1-1; 9 nucleotides agree with TRBD1. Germline CDR1 SGHRS, CDR2 YFSETQ. This CDR3 contains 18 residues. V shed 1 base, J shed 3 bases, and the junction held 13 bases outside the gene matches. The CDR3 bases are TGCGCCAGCAGCTTGCAAACCGGGACAGGGTCCGGTGACACTGAAGCTTTCTTT. It yields the protein CASSLQTGTGSGDTEAFF. The variable domain in full, completed from reference TRBV5-1 and TRBJ1-1, reads KAGVTQTPRYLIKTRGQQVTLSCSPISGHRSVSWYQQTPGQGLQFLFEYFSETQRNKGNFPGRFSGRQFSNSRSEMNVSTLELGDSALYLCASSLQTGTGSGDTEAFFGQGTRLTVV.

The genes are TRBV5-1 and TRBJ1-5, with D unresolved. The germline gives CDR1 SGHRS, CDR2 YFSETQ. The ends were cut back, 6 bases at V and 2 bases at J, with 15 bases in the middle. This CDR3 has 15 residues. The CDR3 sequence: CASKPPFYCNQPQHF. CDR3 nucleotides: TGCGCCAGCAAACCCCCCTTCTACTGCAATCAGCCCCAGCATTTT. Full variable domain (rest looked up from reference TRBV5-1 and TRBJ1-5): KAGVTQTPRYLIKTRGQQVTLSCSPISGHRSVSWYQQTPGQGLQFLFEYFSETQRNKGNFPGRFSGRQFSNSRSEMNVSTLELGDSALYLCASKPPFYCNQPQHFGDGTRLSIL.

CDR3 in amino acids: CASSPGLDPVNSPLHF. The CDR3 nucleotides are TGTGCCAGCAGCCCTGGACTGGACCCGGTTAATTCACCCCTCCACTTT. The V call is TRBV9, the J call TRBJ1-6; no definite D call. Germline values: CDR1 SGDLS, CDR2 YYNGEE. V was shortened by 4 bases and J by 6 bases, with 17 bases between the two germline ends. This CDR3 is 16 amino acids long.

The chain combines TRBV7-2 with TRBJ2-1; D may be TRBD2 (6 bases). Germline V gene lookup returns CDR1 SGHTA and CDR2 FQGNSA. V was pared by 2 bases and J by 6 bases, with 23 bases between. The CDR3 contains 18 residues. CDR3 in DNA: TGTGCCAGCAGCTTAAGAATCGGATGGACACGTAGCGGCAATGAGCAGTTCTTC. It specifies CASSLRIGWTRSGNEQFF.

This chain joins TRBV2 and TRBJ1-1; TRBD1 matches 9 bases. Looked up from germline, CDR1 is SNHLY and CDR2 is FYNNEI. The CDR3 runs to 16 residues. V lost 5 bases and J lost 5; bases outside the gene matches: 12. The DNA for the CDR3 is TGTGCCAGCAGTTCCCCCATCGGGACAGGGCGGACTGAAGCTTTCTTT. Translation: CASSSPIGTGRTEAFF.

This chain joins TRBV30 and TRBJ1-6; D remains unclear. Germline V lookup: CDR1 GTSNPN, CDR2 SVGIG (reference sequence). The length of the CDR3 is 14 residues. V lost 2 bases and J lost 5, with 10 bases in between. The CDR3 loop reads CAWSSGPNNSPLHF. In DNA form, the CDR3 reads TGTGCCTGGAGTTCTGGTCCCAATAATTCACCCCTCCACTTT. Drawing the rest from reference TRBV30 and TRBJ1-6, the complete variable domain is SQTIHQWPATLVQPVGSPLSLECTVEGTSNPNLYWYRQAAGRGLQLLFYSVGIGQISSEVPQNLSASRPQDRQFILSSKKLLLSDSGFYLCAWSSGPNNSPLHFGNGTRLTVT.

The chain is built from TRBV5-1 and TRBJ1-6; 8 bases fit TRBD1. The CDR3 is 14 residues long. Germline V CDR1 and CDR2: SGHRS, YFSETQ. J was trimmed by 9 bases and V by 6 bases; bases with no gene match: 8. The CDR3 nucleotides read TGCGCCAGCAAGCGGGGGACAGGAATTTCACCCCTCCACTTT. This codes for CASKRGTGISPLHF.

V is TRBV27 and J is TRBJ1-6; TRBD1 might be the D (6 bases). Deletions cut 3 bases from V and 4 bases from J, with 10 bases between. The CDR3 is 15 residues long. Germline CDR1 is MNHEY and CDR2 is SMNVEV (reference sequence). CDR3 loop: CASSFGQGYNSPLHF. CDR3 in DNA: TGTGCCAGCAGTTTTGGGCAGGGGTATAATTCACCCCTCCACTTT.

This clone was detected only a few times. The V gene is TRBV7-9, the J gene TRBJ1-2; D is possibly TRBD1 (5 bases). The CDR3 totals 14 residues. V was trimmed by 6 bases and J by 4 bases, leaving 15 bases between them. Germline CDR1 reads SEHNR; CDR2 reads FQNEAQ (reference sequence). The CDR3 spells CASSTVTGFYGYTF. DNA of the CDR3: TGTGCCAGCAGTACCGTAACAGGATTCTATGGCTACACCTTC.

The chain carries TRBV4-1 and TRBJ2-7; the match to TRBD1 covers 12 bases. The CDR3 covers 17 residues. Germline V gives CDR1 MGHRA, CDR2 YSYEKL. The junction had 7 bases not matched to a gene; V was cut back by 0 bases and J by 4 bases. The CDR3 DNA reads as TGCGCCAGCAGCCAAGACGTTCCGGGACAGGGGGCTTACGAGCAGTACTTC. It translates to CASSQDVPGQGAYEQYF.

The rearrangement joins TRBV7-7 to TRBJ2-5; either TRBD1 or TRBD2 may fit D (7 bases each). V was pared by 5 bases and J by 5 bases, with 18 bases between. CDR1 is SSHAT, CDR2 FNYEAQ, per germline (reference sequence). The CDR3 contains 15 residues. CDR3 DNA sequence: TGTGCCAGCAGCCGGGACAGCGGGGATGGGGAGACCCAGTACTTC. This gives the protein CASSRDSGDGETQYF.

The J gene is TRBJ2-3, the V gene TRBV29-1; maybe TRBD1 (5 bases). CDR1 and CDR2 from the germline V gene are SQVTM and ANQGSEA. This CDR3 has 13 residues. The V gene lost 2 bases and the J gene lost 1 base, with 7 bases spanning the gap. CDR3 coding DNA: TGCAGCGTTGAATCACAGGGCACAGATACGCAGTATTTT. It translates to CSVESQGTDTQYF.

The rearrangement uses TRBV1 and TRBJ2-2. TRBV1 corresponds to a pseudogene. The CDR3 is made up of 15 amino acids. The DNA of the CDR3 is TGCACCAGCAGCCCGATCAAGGAGGGGGACGGGGAGCTGTTTTTT. The encoded protein is CTSSPIKEGDGELFF.

The V call is TRBV6-6, the J call TRBJ1-2; maybe TRBD1 (6 bases). V gave up 5 bases and J gave up 6 bases, with 16 bases separating them. Germline V gene lookup returns CDR1 MNHNY and CDR2 SVGAGI (reference sequence). The CDR3 covers 14 residues. CDR3 in amino acids: CASSQPGGGNGYTF. CDR3 in DNA: TGTGCCAGCAGTCAACCGGGGGGGGGCAATGGCTACACCTTC.